Listed below are T cell receptor beta chains from one sample, sequenced in a study of T cell responses to AZD1222 COVID-19 vaccine. Measured with immunoSEQ multiplex PCR; TCRdb has only the in-frame clones, and not every one. The sample carries approximately 150,000 clones, 80% to 95% recorded once. The sample consisted of peripheral blood, taken on day 0 of AZD1222 vaccination. These receptor sequences come from an adult in good health. Each CDR3 is given without its conserved first and last residue.

j_call v_call cdr3_aa
TRBJ1-4 TRBV19 ASSRGRSEKLF
TRBJ2-1 TRBV7-9 ASSRTNPGLAGNYNEQF
TRBJ2-1 TRBV2 ASRYGTSGRIEQF
TRBJ2-7 TRBV18 ASSDTGTGRYEQY
TRBJ1-4 TRBV18 ASSAVGEKLF
TRBJ2-2 TRBV4-1 ASSQTGQTGTGELF
TRBJ1-2 TRBV6-5 ASSPVSGAYGYT
TRBJ2-3 TRBV27 ASSLYGRSTDTQY
TRBJ2-1 TRBV10-3 AISEYREGSGKILHNEQF
TRBJ1-1 TRBV2 ASRGASAF
TRBJ2-6 TRBV30 AWLKRGLSGANVLT
TRBJ1-1 TRBV5-1 ASSPRGQGGMNTEAF
TRBJ2-7 TRBV12-3/TRBV12-4 ASSLAGKNEQY
TRBJ1-6 TRBV20-1 SARDSRSLH
TRBJ2-3 TRBV4-1 ASSQAVAGLTDTQY
TRBJ2-2 TRBV6-5 ASSPQGAGELF
TRBJ1-4 TRBV5-1 ASSLQTSTNEKLF
TRBJ1-1 TRBV5-1 ASSRDRGWGPGSEAF
TRBJ1-1 TRBV12-1 ASSDGRPAF
TRBJ1-6 TRBV27 ASRDFRSSYNSPLH
TRBJ2-1 TRBV27 ASSSGGSSYNEQF
TRBJ2-1 TRBV10-3 AITPTGNEQF
TRBJ1-1 TRBV6-5 ASSLYRDTEAF